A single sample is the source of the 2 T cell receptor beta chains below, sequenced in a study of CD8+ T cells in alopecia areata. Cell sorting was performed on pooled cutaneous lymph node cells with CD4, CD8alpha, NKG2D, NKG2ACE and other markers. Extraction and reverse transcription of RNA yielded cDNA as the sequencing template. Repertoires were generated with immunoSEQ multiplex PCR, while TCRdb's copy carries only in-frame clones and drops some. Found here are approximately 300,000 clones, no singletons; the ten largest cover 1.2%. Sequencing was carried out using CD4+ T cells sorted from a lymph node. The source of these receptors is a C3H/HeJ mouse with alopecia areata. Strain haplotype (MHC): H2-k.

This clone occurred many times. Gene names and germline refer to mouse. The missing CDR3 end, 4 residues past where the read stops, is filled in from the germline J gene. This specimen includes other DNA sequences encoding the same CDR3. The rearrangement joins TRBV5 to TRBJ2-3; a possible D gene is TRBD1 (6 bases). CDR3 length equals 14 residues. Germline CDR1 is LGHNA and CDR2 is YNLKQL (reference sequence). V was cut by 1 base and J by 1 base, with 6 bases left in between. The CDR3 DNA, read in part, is TGTGCCAGCAGCCAAGGGACAGGTGCAGAA. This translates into CASSQGTGAE. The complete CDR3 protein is CASSQGTGAETLYF.

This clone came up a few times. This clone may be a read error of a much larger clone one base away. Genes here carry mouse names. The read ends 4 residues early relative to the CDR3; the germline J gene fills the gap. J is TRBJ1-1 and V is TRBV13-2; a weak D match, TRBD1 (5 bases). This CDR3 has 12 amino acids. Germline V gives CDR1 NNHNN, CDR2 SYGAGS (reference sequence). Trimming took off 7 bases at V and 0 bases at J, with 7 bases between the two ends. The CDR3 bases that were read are TGTGCCAGCAGGGGACAGAACACA. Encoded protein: CASRGQNT. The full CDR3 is CASRGQNTEVFF.